This T cell receptor (beta chain) was documented in a study of T cells in Graves' hyperthyroidism and ophthalmopathy. Points from the study as a whole: Ophthalmopathy prediction by the model preceded onset by a median approximately 5.9 months. Ophthalmopathy was distinguished from stable hyperthyroidism by 13 V-J signatures.

TCR beta CDR3 regions were amplified from RNA transcripts. The TCR CDR3 was amplified in a first-round RT-PCR using the HTBI primer set. One entry per CDR3 protein results from TCRdb running MiXCR on the multiplex PCR reads. The top ten hold around 4.1% of the sample, which has 640,000 or so distinct CDR3 sequences, roughly 14% seen once. A Clinical Activity Score of at least 3, a NOSPECS grade of at least 4 and a duration under 3 months were recorded in the ophthalmopathy patients. Diagnosis rested on symptoms, serum thyroxine and TRAb, thyroid ultrasound, and orbital computed tomography. Remarks on this clonotype: What it binds is unknown. One junction end does not reproduce the germline sequence, and a read error may be involved.

The germline V gene has CDR1 SGDLS and CDR2 YYNGEE. CDR3 length: 14 residues. The sequenced sample was blood. This rearrangement joins TRBV9 to TRBJ1-2, with a possible D match to TRBD1 (6 bases). The source is a middle-aged woman with Graves' ophthalmopathy. CDR3: CTSSPGHLGYGYTF. The CDR3 DNA reads TGTACCAGCAGCCCGGGACACCTGGGGTATGGCTACACCTTC.